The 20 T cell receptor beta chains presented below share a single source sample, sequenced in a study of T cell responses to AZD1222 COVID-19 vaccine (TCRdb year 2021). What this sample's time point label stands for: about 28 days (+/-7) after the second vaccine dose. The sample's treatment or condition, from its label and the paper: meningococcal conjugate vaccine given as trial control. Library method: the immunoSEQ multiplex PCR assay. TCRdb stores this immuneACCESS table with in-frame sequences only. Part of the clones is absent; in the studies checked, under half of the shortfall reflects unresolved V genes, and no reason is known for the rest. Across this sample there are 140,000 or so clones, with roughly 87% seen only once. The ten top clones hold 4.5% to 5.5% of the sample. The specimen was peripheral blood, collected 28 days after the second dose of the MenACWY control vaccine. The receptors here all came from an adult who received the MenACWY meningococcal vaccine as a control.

The CDR3 DNA reads TGTGCCAGCAGCCCATCGAACAGGGCTGAAAAACTGTTTTTT. Translation: CASSPSNRAEKLFF. This sequence joins TRBV7-9 and TRBJ1-4; D is possibly TRBD1 (6 bases). Germline V gene lookup returns CDR1 SEHNR and CDR2 FQNEAQ (reference sequence). The CDR3 has 14 residues. Trimming took 5 bases from V and 7 from J, leaving 14 bases between them.

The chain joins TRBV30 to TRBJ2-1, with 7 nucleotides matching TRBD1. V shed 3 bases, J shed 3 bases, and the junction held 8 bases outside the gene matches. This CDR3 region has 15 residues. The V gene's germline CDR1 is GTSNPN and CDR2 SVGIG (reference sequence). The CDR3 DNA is TGTGCCTGGAGAATCGGACAGGTTTTCTACAATGAGCAGTTCTTC. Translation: CAWRIGQVFYNEQFF.

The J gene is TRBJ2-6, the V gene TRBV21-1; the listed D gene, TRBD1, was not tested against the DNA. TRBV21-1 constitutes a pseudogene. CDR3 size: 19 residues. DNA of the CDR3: TGTGCCAGCAGCCTAAAATTACAGGGGGCGAGCTCTGGGGCCAACGTCCTGACTTTC. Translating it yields CASSLKLQGASSGANVLTF.

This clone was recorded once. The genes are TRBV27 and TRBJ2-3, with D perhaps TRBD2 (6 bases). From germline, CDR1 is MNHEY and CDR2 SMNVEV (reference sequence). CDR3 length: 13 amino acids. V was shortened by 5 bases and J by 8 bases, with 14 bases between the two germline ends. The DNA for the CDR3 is TGTGCCAGCAGTCGGACGATGGGAGGTACGCAGTATTTT. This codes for CASSRTMGGTQYF.

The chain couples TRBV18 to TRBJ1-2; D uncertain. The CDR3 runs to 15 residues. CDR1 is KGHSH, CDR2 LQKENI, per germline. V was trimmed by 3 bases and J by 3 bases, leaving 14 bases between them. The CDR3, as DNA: TGTGCCAGCTCACCCAAGGACGGCGGCTACTATGGCTACACCTTC. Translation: CASSPKDGGYYGYTF.

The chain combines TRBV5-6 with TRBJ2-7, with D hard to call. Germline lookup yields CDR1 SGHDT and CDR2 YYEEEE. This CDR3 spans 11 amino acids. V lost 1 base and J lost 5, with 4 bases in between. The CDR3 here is CASSLNHEQYF. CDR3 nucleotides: TGTGCCAGCAGCTTGAACCACGAGCAGTACTTC.

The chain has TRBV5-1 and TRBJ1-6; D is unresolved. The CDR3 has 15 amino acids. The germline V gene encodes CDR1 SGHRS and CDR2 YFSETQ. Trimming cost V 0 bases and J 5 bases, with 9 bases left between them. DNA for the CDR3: TGCGCCAGCAGCTTGGAAGGGCAGGATAATTCACCCCTCCACTTT. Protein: CASSLEGQDNSPLHF.

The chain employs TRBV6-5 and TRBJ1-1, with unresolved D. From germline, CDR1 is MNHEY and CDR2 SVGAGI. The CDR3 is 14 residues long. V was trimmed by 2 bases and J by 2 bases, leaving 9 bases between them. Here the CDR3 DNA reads TGTGCCAGCAGTTACGGGCCGTTAAACACTGAAGCTTTCTTT. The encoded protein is CASSYGPLNTEAFF.

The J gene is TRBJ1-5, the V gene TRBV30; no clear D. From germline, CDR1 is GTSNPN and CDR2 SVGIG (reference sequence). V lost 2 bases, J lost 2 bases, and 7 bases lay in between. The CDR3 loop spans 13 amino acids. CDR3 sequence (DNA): TGTGCCTGGAGTAGCAGCCGCAATCAGCCCCAGCATTTT. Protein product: CAWSSSRNQPQHF.

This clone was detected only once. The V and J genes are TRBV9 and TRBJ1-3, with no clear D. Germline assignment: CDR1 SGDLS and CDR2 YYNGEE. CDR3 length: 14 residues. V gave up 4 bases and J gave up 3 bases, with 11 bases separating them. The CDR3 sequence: CASSTRSDGNTIYF. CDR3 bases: TGTGCCAGCAGCACCAGGTCGGATGGAAACACCATATATTTT.

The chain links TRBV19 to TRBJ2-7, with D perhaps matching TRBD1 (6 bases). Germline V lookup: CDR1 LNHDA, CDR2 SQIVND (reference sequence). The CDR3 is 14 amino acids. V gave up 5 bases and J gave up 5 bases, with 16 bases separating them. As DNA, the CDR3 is TGTGCCAGTAGTCTTACAGGGATCATCAACGAGCAGTACTTC. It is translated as CASSLTGIINEQYF.

The CDR3 is CASRARDREGGDTQYF. CDR3 sequence (DNA): TGTGCCAGCAGGGCCCGGGACAGGGAGGGAGGAGATACGCAGTATTTT. This sequence joins TRBV27 and TRBJ2-3, with TRBD1 matching over 9 bases. This CDR3 has 16 residues. The ends lost 6 bases at V and 5 bases at J; junction bases unmatched: 12. From germline, CDR1 is MNHEY and CDR2 SMNVEV (reference sequence).

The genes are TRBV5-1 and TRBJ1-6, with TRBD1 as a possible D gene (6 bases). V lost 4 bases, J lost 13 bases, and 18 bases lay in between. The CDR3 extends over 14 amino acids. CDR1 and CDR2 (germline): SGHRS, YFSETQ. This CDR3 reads CASSPDSVSSPLHF. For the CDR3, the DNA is TGCGCCAGCAGCCCGGACAGCGTAAGTTCGCCCCTCCACTTT.

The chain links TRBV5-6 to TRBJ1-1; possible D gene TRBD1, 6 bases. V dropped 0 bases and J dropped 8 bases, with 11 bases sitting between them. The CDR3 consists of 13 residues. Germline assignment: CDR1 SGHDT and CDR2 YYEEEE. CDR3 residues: CASSLVVTGEAFF. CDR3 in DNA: TGTGCCAGCAGCTTGGTTGTGACAGGCGAAGCTTTCTTT.

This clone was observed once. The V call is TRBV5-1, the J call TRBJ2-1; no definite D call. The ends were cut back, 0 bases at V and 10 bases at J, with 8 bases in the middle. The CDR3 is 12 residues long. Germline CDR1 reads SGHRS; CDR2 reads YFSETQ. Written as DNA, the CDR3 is TGCGCCAGCAGCTTGGAGGTCGCGGAGCAGTTCTTC. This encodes CASSLEVAEQFF.

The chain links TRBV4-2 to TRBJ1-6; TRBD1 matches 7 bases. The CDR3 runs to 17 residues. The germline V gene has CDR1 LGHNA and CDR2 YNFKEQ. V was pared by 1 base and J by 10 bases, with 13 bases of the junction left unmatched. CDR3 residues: CASSQVGGGTVASPLHF. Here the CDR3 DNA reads TGTGCCAGCAGCCAAGTCGGAGGCGGGACAGTGGCCTCACCCCTCCACTTT.

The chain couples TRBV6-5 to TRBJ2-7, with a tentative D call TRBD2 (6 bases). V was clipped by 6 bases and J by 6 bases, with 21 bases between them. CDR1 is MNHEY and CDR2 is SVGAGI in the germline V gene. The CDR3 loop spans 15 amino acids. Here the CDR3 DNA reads TGTGCCAGCAGACTCACCGGGACTCTCTCTGGCGAGCAGTACTTC. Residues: CASRLTGTLSGEQYF.

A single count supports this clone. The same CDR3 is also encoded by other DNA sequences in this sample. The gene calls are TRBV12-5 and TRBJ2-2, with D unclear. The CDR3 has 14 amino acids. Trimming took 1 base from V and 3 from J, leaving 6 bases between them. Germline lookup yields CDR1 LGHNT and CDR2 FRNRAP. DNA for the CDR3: TGTGCTAGTGGTTTGGACGGCTACACCGGGGAGCTGTTTTTT. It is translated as CASGLDGYTGELFF.

CDR3 residues: CASSLTSWGETQYF. The CDR3 DNA reads TGTGCCAGCAGCTTAACCTCGTGGGGAGAGACCCAGTACTTC. This chain uses TRBV7-3 with TRBJ2-5; no reliable D call. Trimming took 0 bases from V and 4 from J, leaving 9 bases between them. The germline gives CDR1 SGHTA, CDR2 FQGTGA. CDR3 size: 14 residues.

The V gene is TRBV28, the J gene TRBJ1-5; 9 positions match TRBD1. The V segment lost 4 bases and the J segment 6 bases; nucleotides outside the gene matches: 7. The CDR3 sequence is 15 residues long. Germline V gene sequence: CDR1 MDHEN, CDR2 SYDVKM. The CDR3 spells CASSSGTGILQPQHF. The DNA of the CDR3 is TGTGCCAGCAGTTCCGGGACAGGGATCCTTCAGCCCCAGCATTTT. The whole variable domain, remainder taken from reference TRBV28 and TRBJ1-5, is DVKVTQSSRYLVKRTGEKVFLECVQDMDHENMFWYRQDPGLGLRLIYFSYDVKMKEKGDIPEGYSVSREKKERFSLILESASTNQTSMYLCASSSGTGILQPQHFGDGTRLSIL.